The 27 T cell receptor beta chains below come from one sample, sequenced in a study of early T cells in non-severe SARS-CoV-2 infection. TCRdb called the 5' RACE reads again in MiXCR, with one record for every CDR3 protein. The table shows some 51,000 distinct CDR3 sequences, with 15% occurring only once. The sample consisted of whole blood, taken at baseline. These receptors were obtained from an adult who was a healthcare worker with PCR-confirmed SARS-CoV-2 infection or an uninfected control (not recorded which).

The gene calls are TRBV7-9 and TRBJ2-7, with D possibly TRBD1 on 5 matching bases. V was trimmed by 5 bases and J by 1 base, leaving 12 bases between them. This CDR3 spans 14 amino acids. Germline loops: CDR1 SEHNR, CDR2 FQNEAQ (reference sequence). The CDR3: CASSIGAVSYEQYF. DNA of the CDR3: TGTGCCAGCAGCATTGGGGCTGTATCCTACGAGCAGTACTTC.

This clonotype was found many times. The CDR3 protein is CATSGQGGFGTEAFF. CDR3 DNA: TGTGCCACCAGCGGACAGGGCGGGTTTGGCACTGAAGCTTTCTTT. The V gene is TRBV24-1, the J gene TRBJ1-1, with 8 positions matching TRBD1. Germline loops: CDR1 KGHDR, CDR2 SFDVKD. Unmatched junction bases numbered 10, after V lost 7 bases and J lost 4 bases. The CDR3 has 15 amino acids.

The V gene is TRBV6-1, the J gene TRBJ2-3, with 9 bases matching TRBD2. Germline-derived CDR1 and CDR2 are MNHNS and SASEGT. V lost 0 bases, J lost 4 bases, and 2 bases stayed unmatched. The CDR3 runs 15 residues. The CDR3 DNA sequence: TGTGCCAGCAGTGAAGCGGCGGGAGGGCCAGATACGCAGTATTTT. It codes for CASSEAAGGPDTQYF.

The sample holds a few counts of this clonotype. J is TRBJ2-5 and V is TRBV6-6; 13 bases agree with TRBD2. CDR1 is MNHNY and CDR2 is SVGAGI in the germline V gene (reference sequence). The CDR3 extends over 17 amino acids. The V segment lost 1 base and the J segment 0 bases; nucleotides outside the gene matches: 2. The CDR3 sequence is CASSYFGTSGDQETQYF. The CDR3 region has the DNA TGTGCCAGCAGTTACTTTGGGACTAGCGGGGACCAAGAGACCCAGTACTTC.

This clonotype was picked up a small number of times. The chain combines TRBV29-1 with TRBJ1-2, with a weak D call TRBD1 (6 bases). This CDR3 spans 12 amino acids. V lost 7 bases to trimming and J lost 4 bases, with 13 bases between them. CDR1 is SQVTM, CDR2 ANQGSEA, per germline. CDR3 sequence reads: CSAAGAGYGYTF. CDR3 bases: TGCAGCGCAGCAGGGGCAGGCTATGGCTACACCTTC.

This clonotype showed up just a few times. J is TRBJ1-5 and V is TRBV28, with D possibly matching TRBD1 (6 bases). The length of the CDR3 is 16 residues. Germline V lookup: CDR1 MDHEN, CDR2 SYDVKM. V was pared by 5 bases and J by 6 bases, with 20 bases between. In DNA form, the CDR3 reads TGTGCCAGCAGTCCCCACAAGGGGGGGGCCGGTCAGCCCCAGCATTTT. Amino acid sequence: CASSPHKGGAGQPQHF.

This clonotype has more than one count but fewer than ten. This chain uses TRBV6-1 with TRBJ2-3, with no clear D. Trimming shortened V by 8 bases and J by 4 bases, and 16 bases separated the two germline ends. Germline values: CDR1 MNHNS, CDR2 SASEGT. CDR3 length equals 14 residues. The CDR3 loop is CASGNPSSADTQYF. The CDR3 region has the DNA TGTGCCAGCGGAAACCCCTCTTCGGCAGATACGCAGTATTTT.

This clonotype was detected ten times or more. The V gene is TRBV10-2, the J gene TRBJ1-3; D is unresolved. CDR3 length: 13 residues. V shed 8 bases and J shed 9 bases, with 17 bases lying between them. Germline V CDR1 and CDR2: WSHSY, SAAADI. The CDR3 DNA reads TGCGCCAGCGGAGAGGCTCCCCCGTCCACCATATATTTT. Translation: CASGEAPPSTIYF.

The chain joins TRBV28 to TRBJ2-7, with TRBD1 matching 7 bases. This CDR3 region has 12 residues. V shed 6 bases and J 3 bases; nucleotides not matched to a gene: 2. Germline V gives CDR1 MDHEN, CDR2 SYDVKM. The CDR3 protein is CASRQGNYEQYF. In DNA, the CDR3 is TGTGCCAGCAGACAGGGGAACTACGAGCAGTACTTC.

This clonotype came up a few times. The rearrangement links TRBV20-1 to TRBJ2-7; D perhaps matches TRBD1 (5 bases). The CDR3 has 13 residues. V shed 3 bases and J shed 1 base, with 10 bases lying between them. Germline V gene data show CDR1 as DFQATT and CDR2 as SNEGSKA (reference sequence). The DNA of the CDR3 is TGCAGTGCTAGTAGGGGCCCATCCTACGAGCAGTACTTC. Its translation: CSASRGPSYEQYF.

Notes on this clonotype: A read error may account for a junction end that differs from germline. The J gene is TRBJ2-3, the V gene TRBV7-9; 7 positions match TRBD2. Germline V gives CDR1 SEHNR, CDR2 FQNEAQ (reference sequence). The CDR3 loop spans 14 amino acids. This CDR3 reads CASSGGLITDMQYF. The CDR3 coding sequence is TGTGCCAGCAGCGGGGGACTAATCACAGATATGCAGTATTTT. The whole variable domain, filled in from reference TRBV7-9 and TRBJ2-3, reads DTGVSQNPRHKITKRGQNVTFRCDPISEHNRLYWYRQTLGQGPEFLTYFQNEAQLEKSRLLSDRFSAERPKGSFSTLEIQRTEQGDSAMYLCASSGGLITDMQYFGPGTRLTVL.

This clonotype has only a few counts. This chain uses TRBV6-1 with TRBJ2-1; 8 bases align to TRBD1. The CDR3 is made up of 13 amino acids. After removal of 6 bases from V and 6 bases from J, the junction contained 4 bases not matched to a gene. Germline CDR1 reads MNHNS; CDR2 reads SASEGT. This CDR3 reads CASSPTGVNEQFF. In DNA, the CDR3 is TGTGCCAGCAGCCCGACAGGGGTCAATGAGCAGTTCTTC.

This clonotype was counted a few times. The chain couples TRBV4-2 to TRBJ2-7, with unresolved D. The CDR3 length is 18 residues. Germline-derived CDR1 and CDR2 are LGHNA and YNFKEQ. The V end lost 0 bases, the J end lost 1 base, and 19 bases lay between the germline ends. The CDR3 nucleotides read TGTGCCAGCAGCCAAGAGTTGCCTGTAACCGGAACTTCCTACGAGCAGTACTTC. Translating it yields CASSQELPVTGTSYEQYF.

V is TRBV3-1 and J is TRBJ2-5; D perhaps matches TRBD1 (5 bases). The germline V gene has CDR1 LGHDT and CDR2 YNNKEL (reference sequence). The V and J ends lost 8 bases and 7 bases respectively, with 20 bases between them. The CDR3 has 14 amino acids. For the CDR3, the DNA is TGTGCCAGCGCTATTGGGATCTACCAGGGGACCCAGTACTTC. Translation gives CASAIGIYQGTQYF.

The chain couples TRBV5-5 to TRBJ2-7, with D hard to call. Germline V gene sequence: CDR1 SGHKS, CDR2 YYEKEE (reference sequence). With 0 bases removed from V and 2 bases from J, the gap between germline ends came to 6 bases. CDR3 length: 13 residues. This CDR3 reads CASSLVGTYEQYF. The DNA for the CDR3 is TGTGCCAGCAGCTTGGTAGGTACCTACGAGCAGTACTTC.

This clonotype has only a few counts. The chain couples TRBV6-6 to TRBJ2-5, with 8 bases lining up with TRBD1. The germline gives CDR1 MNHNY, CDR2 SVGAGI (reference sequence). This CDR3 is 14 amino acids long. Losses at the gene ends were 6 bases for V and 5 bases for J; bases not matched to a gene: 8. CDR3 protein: CASSPQGAGETQYF. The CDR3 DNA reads TGTGCCAGCAGCCCGCAGGGGGCCGGGGAGACCCAGTACTTC.

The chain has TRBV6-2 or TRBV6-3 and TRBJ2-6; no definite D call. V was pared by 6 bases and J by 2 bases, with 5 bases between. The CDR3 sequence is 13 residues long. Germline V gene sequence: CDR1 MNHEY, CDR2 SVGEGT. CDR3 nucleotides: TGTGCCAGCAGAGTTACTGGGGCCAACGTCCTGACTTTC. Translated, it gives CASRVTGANVLTF.

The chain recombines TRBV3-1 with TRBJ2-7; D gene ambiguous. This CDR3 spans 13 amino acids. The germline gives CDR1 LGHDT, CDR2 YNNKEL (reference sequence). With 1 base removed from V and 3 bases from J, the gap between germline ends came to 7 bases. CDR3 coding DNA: TGTGCCAGCAGCCAAGGAGTTTACTACGAGCAGTACTTC. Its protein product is CASSQGVYYEQYF.

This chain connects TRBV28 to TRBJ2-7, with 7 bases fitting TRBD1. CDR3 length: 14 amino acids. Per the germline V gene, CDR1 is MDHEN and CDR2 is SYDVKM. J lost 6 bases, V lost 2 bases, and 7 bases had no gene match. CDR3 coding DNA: TGTGCCAGCAGTTTACCAGACAGGGACGGCGAGCAGTACTTC. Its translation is CASSLPDRDGEQYF. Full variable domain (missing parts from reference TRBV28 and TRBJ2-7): DVKVTQSSRYLVKRTGEKVFLECVQDMDHENMFWYRQDPGLGLRLIYFSYDVKMKEKGDIPEGYSVSREKKERFSLILESASTNQTSMYLCASSLPDRDGEQYFGPGTRLTVT.

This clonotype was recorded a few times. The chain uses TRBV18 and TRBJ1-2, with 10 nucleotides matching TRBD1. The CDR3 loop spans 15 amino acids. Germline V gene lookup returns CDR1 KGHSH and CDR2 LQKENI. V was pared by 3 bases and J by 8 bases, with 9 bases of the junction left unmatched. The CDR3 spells CASSPNRQGAYGYTF. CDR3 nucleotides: TGTGCCAGCTCACCTAACCGACAGGGGGCCTACGGCTACACCTTC.

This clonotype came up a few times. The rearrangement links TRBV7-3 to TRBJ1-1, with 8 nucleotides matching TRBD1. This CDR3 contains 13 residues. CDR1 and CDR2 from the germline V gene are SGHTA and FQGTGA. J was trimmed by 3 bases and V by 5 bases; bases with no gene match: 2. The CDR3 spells CASSAQGDTEAFF. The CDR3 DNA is TGTGCCAGCAGCGCACAGGGGGACACTGAAGCTTTCTTT.

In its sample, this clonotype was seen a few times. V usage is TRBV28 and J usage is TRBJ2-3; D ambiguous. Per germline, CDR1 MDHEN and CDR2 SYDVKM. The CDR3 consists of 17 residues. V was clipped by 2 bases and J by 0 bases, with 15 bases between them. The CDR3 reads CASSLGSGQPSTDTQYF. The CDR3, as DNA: TGTGCCAGCAGTTTAGGGTCCGGCCAACCTAGCACAGATACGCAGTATTTT.

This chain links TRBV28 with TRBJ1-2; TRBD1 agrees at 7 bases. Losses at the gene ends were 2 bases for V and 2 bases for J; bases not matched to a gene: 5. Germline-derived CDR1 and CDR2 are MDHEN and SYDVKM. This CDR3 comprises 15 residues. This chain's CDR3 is CASSLPLTGNYGYTF. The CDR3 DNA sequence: TGTGCCAGCAGTTTACCTTTGACAGGGAACTATGGCTACACCTTC.

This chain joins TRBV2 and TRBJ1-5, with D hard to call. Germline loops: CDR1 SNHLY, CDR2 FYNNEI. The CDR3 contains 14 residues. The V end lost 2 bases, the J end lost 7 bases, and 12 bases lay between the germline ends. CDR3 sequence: CASSEMGSGQPQHF. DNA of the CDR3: TGTGCCAGCAGTGAAATGGGGAGCGGGCAGCCCCAGCATTTT.

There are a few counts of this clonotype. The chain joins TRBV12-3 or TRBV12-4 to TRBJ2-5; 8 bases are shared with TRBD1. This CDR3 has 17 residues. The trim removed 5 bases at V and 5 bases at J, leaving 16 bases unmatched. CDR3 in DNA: TGTGCCAGCAGTCAACCCCGGACAGGGTCAACATGGGAGACCCAGTACTTC. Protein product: CASSQPRTGSTWETQYF.

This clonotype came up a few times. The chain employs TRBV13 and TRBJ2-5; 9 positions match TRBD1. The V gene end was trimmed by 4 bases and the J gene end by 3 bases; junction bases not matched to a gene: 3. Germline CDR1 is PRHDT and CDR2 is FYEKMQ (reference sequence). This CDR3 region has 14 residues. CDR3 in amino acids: CASSSTGGEETQYF. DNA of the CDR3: TGTGCCAGCAGCTCTACAGGGGGCGAAGAGACCCAGTACTTC.

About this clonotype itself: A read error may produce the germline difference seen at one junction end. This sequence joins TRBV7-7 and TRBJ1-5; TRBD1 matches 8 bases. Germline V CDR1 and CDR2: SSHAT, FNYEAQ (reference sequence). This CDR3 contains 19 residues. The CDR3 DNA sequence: TGTGCTAGCAGCTTAGCGGGGGCAGGGGGCAAATATAGCAATCAGCCCCAGCATTTT. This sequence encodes CASSLAGAGGKYSNQPQHF.